These 17 T cell receptor beta chains came from one sample sequenced in a study of T cells in Graves' hyperthyroidism and ophthalmopathy. Amplification of TCR beta CDR3 regions was performed using RNA transcripts as template. The HTBI primer set served for first-round RT-PCR of the TCR CDR3. TCRdb recomputed calls from the multiplex PCR reads with MiXCR, one row per CDR3 protein. The sample contains hundreds of thousands of distinct CDR3 sequences, around 16% of which appear only once. The sample was blood. The receptors originated from a woman aged 40 to 50 with Graves' ophthalmopathy.

This clonotype was counted only a few times. V and J are TRBV20-1 and TRBJ2-5; 7 nucleotides agree with TRBD2. There are 14 residues in the CDR3. The germline V gene has CDR1 DFQATT and CDR2 SNEGSKA (reference sequence). With 0 bases clipped from V and 5 bases from J, the junction kept 6 bases outside the gene matches. This CDR3 reads CSAREGTILETQYF. CDR3 in DNA: TGCAGTGCTAGAGAGGGGACTATACTTGAGACCCAGTACTTC.

The chain couples TRBV19 to TRBJ2-5, with D hard to call. Germline V lookup: CDR1 LNHDA, CDR2 SQIVND (reference sequence). Trimming removed 3 bases at V and 2 bases at J, with 7 bases between. This CDR3 comprises 13 residues. The CDR3 sequence: CASSIVWQETQYF. CDR3 nucleotide sequence: TGTGCCAGTAGTATCGTTTGGCAAGAGACCCAGTACTTC.

This clonotype was seen many times. This sequence joins TRBV6-2 or TRBV6-3 and TRBJ1-6, with TRBD1 identical over 7 bases. CDR1 and CDR2 (germline): MNHEY, SVGEGT. The V segment lost 4 bases and the J segment 0 bases; nucleotides outside the gene matches: 21. CDR3 size: 22 residues. CDR3 nucleotides: TGTGCCAGCAGTTCCCGACCGACAGGGACCTTCTCCTCCTCCTCCTATAATTCACCCCTCCACTTT. Amino acid sequence: CASSSRPTGTFSSSSYNSPLHF.

This clonotype was seen repeatedly, ten times or more. The chain carries TRBV7-2 and TRBJ1-2; TRBD1 might be the D (5 bases). The V gene lost 0 bases and the J gene lost 7 bases, with 12 bases spanning the gap. There are 14 residues in the CDR3. Germline CDR1 SGHTA, CDR2 FQGNSA. The chain's CDR3 is CASSLAQGMGGYTF. The CDR3 nucleotides are TGTGCCAGCAGCTTAGCGCAGGGCATGGGTGGCTACACCTTC.

There are many counts of this clonotype. This sequence joins TRBV20-1 and TRBJ1-5, with D unclear. The germline V gene encodes CDR1 DFQATT and CDR2 SNEGSKA (reference sequence). V was pared by 5 bases and J by 2 bases, with 13 bases between. CDR3 length equals 14 residues. This CDR3 reads CSAAKGGGNQPQHF. The CDR3 nucleotides are TGCAGTGCTGCTAAGGGCGGTGGCAATCAGCCCCAGCATTTT.

V gene TRBV12-3 or TRBV12-4 combines with J gene TRBJ2-7, with 8 positions matching TRBD2. With 6 bases clipped from V and 6 bases from J, the junction kept 7 bases outside the gene matches. The CDR3 spans 13 residues. As DNA, the CDR3 is TGTGCCAGCAGCCCCTCGGGGGGGCGCGAGCAGTACTTC. This gives the protein CASSPSGGREQYF.

The sample holds many counts of this clonotype. The genes are TRBV5-1 and TRBJ2-1; 14 nucleotides agree with TRBD2. CDR3 length equals 15 residues. Trimming cost V 0 bases and J 10 bases; bases outside gene matches: 3. CDR1 SGHRS and CDR2 YFSETQ come from the germline V gene. The DNA for the CDR3 is TGCGCCAGCAGCTTGGTCAGGACTAGCGGGAGGGAGCAGTTCTTC. Translation gives CASSLVRTSGREQFF.

The chain is built from TRBV29-1 and TRBJ1-4; D gene uncertain. Per the germline V gene, CDR1 is SQVTM and CDR2 is ANQGSEA. Trimming removed 4 bases at V and 8 bases at J, with 11 bases between. The CDR3 sequence is 12 residues long. This CDR3 is CSVVGMGEKLFF. The CDR3 coding sequence is TGCAGCGTTGTGGGGATGGGGGAAAAACTGTTTTTT.

This clonotype appeared many times. This rearrangement joins TRBV2 to TRBJ2-5; perhaps TRBD1 as D (6 bases). This CDR3 is built from 15 residues. The germline V gene encodes CDR1 SNHLY and CDR2 FYNNEI. V lost 2 bases to trimming and J lost 3 bases, with 13 bases between them. CDR3 protein: CASSEWTAREETQYF. Written as DNA, the CDR3 is TGTGCCAGCAGTGAATGGACAGCTCGGGAAGAGACCCAGTACTTC.

The chain uses TRBV19 and TRBJ2-4; the match to TRBD1 covers 8 bases. V gave up 6 bases and J gave up 5 bases; unmatched junction bases: 9. The CDR3 runs 15 residues. From germline, CDR1 is LNHDA and CDR2 SQIVND (reference sequence). CDR3 bases: TGTGCCAGTAGGGATTTGGGACAGGTTCAAAACATTCAGTACTTC. Protein: CASRDLGQVQNIQYF.

This clonotype was recorded at least ten times. The chain recombines TRBV6-1 with TRBJ1-6; D gene uncertain. Trimming pared 8 bases from V and 7 bases from J, leaving 18 bases between. Germline values: CDR1 MNHNS, CDR2 SASEGT. There are 15 residues in the CDR3. The CDR3 DNA follows: TGTGCCAGCTCAGTTAATGGAAGGTGGAATTCACCCCTCCACTTT. Protein: CASSVNGRWNSPLHF.

The V and J genes are TRBV5-1 and TRBJ2-1; 12 bases are shared with TRBD2. Looked up from germline, CDR1 is SGHRS and CDR2 is YFSETQ. With 0 bases clipped from V and 7 bases from J, the junction kept 2 bases outside the gene matches. The CDR3 contains 15 residues. The CDR3 DNA follows: TGCGCCAGCAGCTTGGCTAGCGGGAGGGTTAATGAGCAGTTCTTC. This encodes CASSLASGRVNEQFF.

Note on this clonotype: A read error is possible here, since a much larger clone lies one base away. The V call is TRBV5-5, the J call TRBJ2-1; D unclear. The CDR3 contains 13 residues. Germline CDR1 reads SGHKS; CDR2 reads YYEKEE (reference sequence). Written as DNA, the CDR3 is TGTGCCTGCAGCCGCCCCGCGATAGAAGAGCAGTTCTTC. It codes for CACSRPAIEEQFF.

In its sample, this clonotype was seen a few times. This chain connects TRBV10-3 to TRBJ2-5, with a tentative D call TRBD2 (6 bases). The ends were cut back, 5 bases at V and 5 bases at J, with 12 bases in the middle. CDR1 and CDR2 (germline): ENHRY, SYGVKD. The CDR3 has 13 residues. CDR3: CAISPGVGETQYF. CDR3 bases: TGTGCCATCAGTCCGGGGGTTGGGGAGACCCAGTACTTC.

In this sample, this clonotype turned up a few times. The chain is built from TRBV3-1 and TRBJ2-5; D is unresolved. Germline-derived CDR1 and CDR2 are LGHDT and YNNKEL (reference sequence). This CDR3 comprises 14 residues. The V and J ends lost 5 bases and 0 bases respectively, with 10 bases between them. CDR3: CASSSPWNQETQYF. DNA of the CDR3: TGTGCCAGCAGCTCCCCGTGGAACCAAGAGACCCAGTACTTC.

The V call is TRBV19, the J call TRBJ2-1; TRBD2 might be the D (6 bases). Trimming took 3 bases from V and 7 from J, leaving 16 bases between them. Germline V gene sequence: CDR1 LNHDA, CDR2 SQIVND (reference sequence). The CDR3 runs 15 residues. This chain's CDR3 is CASSISLASSNEQFF. CDR3 coding DNA: TGTGCCAGTAGTATCAGTCTAGCGTCTAGTAATGAGCAGTTCTTC. The full variable domain, in which reference TRBV19 and TRBJ2-1 provide the parts outside the CDR3, is DGGITQSPKYLFRKEGQNVTLSCEQNLNHDAMYWYRQDPGQGLRLIYYSQIVNDFQKGDIAEGYSVSREKKESFPLTVTSAQKNPTAFYLCASSISLASSNEQFFGPGTRLTVL.

The chain carries TRBV28 and TRBJ2-7, with TRBD2 identical over 8 bases. There are 13 residues in the CDR3. The germline CDR1 and CDR2 sequences are MDHEN and SYDVKM. J lost 4 bases, V lost 10 bases, and 9 bases had no gene match. CDR3 loop: CATGGEGLYEQYF. In DNA form, the CDR3 reads TGTGCCACCGGGGGGGAGGGCCTTTACGAGCAGTACTTC.